A single sample gave rise to the 18 T cell receptor beta chains below, sequenced in a study of blood T cell repertoires in COVID-19. Profiling relied on immunoSEQ multiplex PCR, and the TCRdb table lists in-frame clones only, not all of them. This sample carries tens of thousands of clones, about nine tenths of them seen once, and the ten largest clones take under 6%. Sequenced material: peripheral blood. The receptors shown here come from a man between 60 and 70 years old with active COVID-19.

The V and J genes are TRBV18 and TRBJ1-6; D is undetermined. The germline V gene encodes CDR1 KGHSH and CDR2 LQKENI. This CDR3 is built from 17 residues. Between the trimmed V and J ends, which lost 3 bases and 4 bases, there was a span of 16 bases. DNA for the CDR3: TGTGCCAGCTCACCCAACAGAGTGCTATATTATAATTCACCCCTCCACTTT. Its protein product is CASSPNRVLYYNSPLHF.

J is TRBJ2-3 and V is TRBV5-1; 7 positions agree with TRBD2. CDR3 length equals 17 residues. Trimming removed 4 bases from V and 0 bases from J; junction bases left unmatched: 11. Germline CDR1 SGHRS, CDR2 YFSETQ. CDR3 nucleotides: TGCGCCAGCAGCCCGGGACTATATACTTCTAGCACAGATACGCAGTATTTT. Its translation: CASSPGLYTSSTDTQYF.

The CDR3 bases are TGTGCCAGCACCCCGGGAGAGACCCAGTACTTC. Amino acids: CASTPGETQYF. This chain uses TRBV7-9 with TRBJ2-5; D remains ambiguous. The CDR3 consists of 11 residues. V was pared by 7 bases and J by 4 bases, with 7 bases between. CDR1 and CDR2 (germline): SEHNR, FQNEAQ (reference sequence).

The chain couples TRBV5-1 to TRBJ1-1; 9 nucleotides agree with TRBD1. Trimming removed 0 bases from V and 1 base from J; junction bases left unmatched: 13. The CDR3 is 19 residues long. CDR1 SGHRS and CDR2 YFSETQ come from the germline V gene. The DNA for the CDR3 is TGCGCCAGCAGCTTGGATGTGGGCGGACAGGGGATGAGGAACACTGAAGCTTTCTTT. Translated: CASSLDVGGQGMRNTEAFF.

This rearrangement joins TRBV25-1 to TRBJ2-7, with 11 bases matching TRBD2. Unmatched junction bases numbered 5, after V lost 3 bases and J lost 7 bases. CDR3 length: 14 amino acids. Germline CDR1 reads MGHDK; CDR2 reads SYGVNS. The CDR3 DNA follows: TGTGCCAGCAGTGATAGCGGGGGGGCCGATGAGCAGTACTTC. It specifies CASSDSGGADEQYF.

V gene TRBV29-1 combines with J gene TRBJ1-1, with a possible D match to TRBD1 (6 bases). Germline CDR1 SQVTM, CDR2 ANQGSEA. Deletions cut 6 bases from V and 1 base from J, with 18 bases between. The CDR3 spans 15 residues. In DNA form, the CDR3 reads TGCAGCGTCCACAGGTCTGGGACATCGAACACTGAAGCTTTCTTT. Translated: CSVHRSGTSNTEAFF. Combining the CDR3 with reference TRBV29-1 and TRBJ1-1 gives the whole variable domain SAVISQKPSRDICQRGTSLTIQCQVDSQVTMMFWYRQQPGQSLTLIATANQGSEATYESGFVIDKFPISRPNLTFSTLTVSNMSPEDSSIYLCSVHRSGTSNTEAFFGQGTRLTVV.

V usage is TRBV19 and J usage is TRBJ2-1; 11 bases align to TRBD2. Per the germline V gene, CDR1 is LNHDA and CDR2 is SQIVND (reference sequence). The V segment lost 4 bases and the J segment 7 bases; nucleotides outside the gene matches: 6. The CDR3 length is 15 residues. CDR3 protein: CASSNIAGGRNEQFF. The CDR3 DNA reads as TGTGCCAGTAGTAACATAGCGGGGGGGCGAAATGAGCAGTTCTTC.

The chain couples TRBV2 to TRBJ2-1; D is ambiguous. V lost 2 bases to trimming and J lost 5 bases, with 10 bases between them. This CDR3 has 14 amino acids. The germline gives CDR1 SNHLY, CDR2 FYNNEI. CDR3 sequence reads: CASSESFQNNEQFF. The CDR3 DNA reads as TGTGCCAGCAGTGAATCTTTTCAGAACAATGAGCAGTTCTTC.

V usage is TRBV10-1 and J usage is TRBJ2-1; the match to TRBD2 covers 7 bases. Germline V CDR1 and CDR2: WNHNN, SYGVQD (reference sequence). The CDR3 spans 15 residues. The V and J ends lost 2 bases and 8 bases, in that order; junction bases with no gene match: 9. The CDR3 reads CASSERGGGRDEQFF. CDR3 nucleotides: TGCGCCAGCAGTGAGCGAGGCGGGGGTCGTGATGAGCAGTTCTTC.

This clone was seen a few times. V gene TRBV15 combines with J gene TRBJ1-5; tentative D call: TRBD1 (5 bases). Germline V gene sequence: CDR1 LNHNV, CDR2 YYDKDF (reference sequence). The V gene lost 4 bases and the J gene lost 0 bases, with 10 bases spanning the gap. This CDR3 spans 15 amino acids. CDR3 amino acids: CATSKGLPSNQPQHF. In nucleotides, the CDR3 is TGTGCCACCAGCAAGGGACTCCCTAGCAATCAGCCCCAGCATTTT.

V and J are TRBV18 and TRBJ2-7, with 7 bases identical to TRBD1. CDR3 length equals 15 residues. The trim removed 5 bases at V and 1 base at J, leaving 8 bases unmatched. Germline CDR1 reads KGHSH; CDR2 reads LQKENI. As DNA, the CDR3 is TGTGCCAGCTCATGGGTAGGGGGCAATTCCTACGAGCAGTACTTC. Encoded protein: CASSWVGGNSYEQYF.

V and J are TRBV7-6 and TRBJ2-5; D may be TRBD1 (6 bases). The CDR3 has 14 amino acids. Germline V gives CDR1 SGHVS, CDR2 FNYEAQ. V lost 0 bases and J 3 bases, leaving 8 bases between the germline ends. The DNA for the CDR3 is TGTGCCAGCAGCTTAGCGTACAGGGAAGAGACCCAGTACTTC. Its protein product is CASSLAYREETQYF.

The V call is TRBV7-9, the J call TRBJ1-2, with TRBD1 matching 7 bases. V was pared by 5 bases and J by 5 bases, with 11 bases of the junction left unmatched. Looked up from germline, CDR1 is SEHNR and CDR2 is FQNEAQ (reference sequence). CDR3 length: 15 residues. The DNA for the CDR3 is TGTGCCAGCAGCCCTAACAGGGGAAGCAGTTATGGCTACACCTTC. It encodes CASSPNRGSSYGYTF.

V is TRBV5-1 and J is TRBJ2-5, with a possible D match to TRBD1 (5 bases). The CDR3 is made up of 14 amino acids. The V gene's germline CDR1 is SGHRS and CDR2 YFSETQ. V dropped 2 bases and J dropped 2 bases, with 10 bases sitting between them. In DNA form, the CDR3 reads TGCGCCAGCAGCTTTCTGGGGCCGCAAGAGACCCAGTACTTC. Residues: CASSFLGPQETQYF. The variable domain in full, with the rest retrieved from reference TRBV5-1 and TRBJ2-5, is KAGVTQTPRYLIKTRGQQVTLSCSPISGHRSVSWYQQTPGQGLQFLFEYFSETQRNKGNFPGRFSGRQFSNSRSEMNVSTLELGDSALYLCASSFLGPQETQYFGPGTRLLVL.

The CDR3 region has the DNA TGTGCCAGCAGTCCAGCTACAGGCATTAATGAAAAACTGTTTTTT. Its translation is CASSPATGINEKLFF. The chain joins TRBV2 to TRBJ1-4; D perhaps matches TRBD1 (5 bases). The CDR3 has 15 amino acids. The germline gives CDR1 SNHLY, CDR2 FYNNEI. V gave up 5 bases and J gave up 4 bases, with 14 bases separating them.

The chain has TRBV12-3 or TRBV12-4 and TRBJ1-5; D may be TRBD1 (5 bases). The CDR3 is made up of 13 amino acids. V gave up 6 bases and J gave up 8 bases, with 14 bases separating them. The CDR3 loop is CASRASGGEPQHF. The CDR3 coding sequence is TGTGCCAGCAGAGCCTCGGGGGGAGAGCCCCAGCATTTT.

CDR3 sequence: CASSLGHGVREQFF. Written as DNA, the CDR3 is TGTGCCAGCAGCTTAGGCCACGGGGTCCGTGAGCAGTTCTTC. The chain recombines TRBV13 with TRBJ2-1, with D possibly TRBD2 on 5 matching bases. The V end was cut by 0 bases, the J end by 9 bases, with 12 bases between. This CDR3 spans 14 amino acids. Germline V lookup: CDR1 PRHDT, CDR2 FYEKMQ (reference sequence).

The V gene is TRBV19, the J gene TRBJ2-3; 8 bases line up with TRBD2. The germline gives CDR1 LNHDA, CDR2 SQIVND (reference sequence). The V and J ends lost 9 bases and 6 bases, in that order; junction bases with no gene match: 17. The CDR3 spans 16 residues. The CDR3 sequence: CASPLGTRNYKDTQYF. Here the CDR3 DNA reads TGTGCCAGCCCACTCGGGACTAGGAATTATAAGGATACGCAGTATTTT.